One sample yielded the 10 T cell receptor beta chains listed below, sequenced in a study of blood T cell repertoires in COVID-19. TCRdb's copy holds only in-frame clones and misses some; the assay was immunoSEQ multiplex PCR. The table has about 280,000 clones, around 88% seen once. Input material: peripheral blood. The receptors were gathered from a man between 35 and 55 years old with acute or convalescent COVID-19.

The rearrangement joins TRBV5-6 to TRBJ1-2; 10 bases line up with TRBD1. V shed 0 bases, J shed 7 bases, and the junction held 9 bases outside the gene matches. Germline lookup yields CDR1 SGHDT and CDR2 YYEEEE. The CDR3 spans 16 residues. For the CDR3, the DNA is TGTGCCAGCAGCTTGGAGTTGCGGGGACAGGGGATTGGCTACACCTTC. As protein: CASSLELRGQGIGYTF.

The chain is built from TRBV5-1 and TRBJ2-2, with D tentatively TRBD2 (7 bases). Germline V CDR1 and CDR2: SGHRS, YFSETQ. Trimming left V 10 bases short and J 6 bases short, with 19 bases between. The length of the CDR3 is 14 residues. The CDR3 is CAASGAGDAGELFF. The CDR3 nucleotides are TGCGCCGCCAGCGGGGCAGGGGATGCCGGGGAGCTGTTTTTT.

The chain is built from TRBV3-1 (or the pseudogene TRBV3-2) and TRBJ2-2; D perhaps matches TRBD1 (5 bases). The germline gives CDR1 LGHDT, CDR2 YNNKEL (reference sequence). V shed 4 bases and J shed 2 bases, with 8 bases lying between them. The CDR3 is made up of 14 amino acids. The CDR3 nucleotides are TGTGCCAGCAGCCGGACAACCAACACCGGGGAGCTGTTTTTT. Translated: CASSRTTNTGELFF.

This chain connects TRBV9 to TRBJ1-2, with a tentative D call TRBD1 (6 bases). This CDR3 spans 17 amino acids. V dropped 0 bases and J dropped 3 bases, with 18 bases sitting between them. The germline gives CDR1 SGDLS, CDR2 YYNGEE. The CDR3 nucleotides are TGTGCCAGCAGCGTAGAAGGCGGAACAGGGATGTACTATGGCTACACCTTC. The encoded protein is CASSVEGGTGMYYGYTF.

This clone has just one count. The CDR3 sequence is CASSYSLTVPTEAFF. CDR3 DNA sequence: TGTGCCAGCAGTTACTCCCTTACAGTACCCACTGAAGCTTTCTTT. This chain uses TRBV6-5 with TRBJ1-1; unclear D gene. The CDR3 sequence is 15 residues long. Trimming took off 0 bases at V and 4 bases at J, with 12 bases between the two ends. The germline gives CDR1 MNHEY, CDR2 SVGAGI.

This chain joins TRBV10-2 and TRBJ2-7; possible D gene TRBD1, 5 bases. Trimming took 8 bases from V and 0 from J, leaving 14 bases between them. The CDR3 covers 14 residues. Per germline, CDR1 WSHSY and CDR2 SAAADI. The CDR3 sequence is CASRLGPNSYEQYF. CDR3 nucleotide sequence: TGCGCCAGCCGATTGGGGCCTAACTCCTACGAGCAGTACTTC.

The chain couples TRBV21-1 to TRBJ1-1; TRBD1, as called in the table, went unchecked against the DNA. TRBV21-1 has pseudogene status. This CDR3 has 16 residues. CDR3 protein: CASSKGQGKTATEAFF. CDR3 nucleotide sequence: TGTGCCAGCAGCAAAGGACAGGGAAAAACAGCCACTGAAGCTTTCTTT.

The chain has TRBV5-5 and TRBJ1-2; D perhaps matches TRBD1 (6 bases). This CDR3 has 15 residues. The germline CDR1 and CDR2 sequences are SGHKS and YYEKEE (reference sequence). V was cut by 4 bases and J by 4 bases, with 17 bases left in between. The CDR3 nucleotides read TGTGCCAGCAGCCCACAGGGCCTAGGGGTCTATGGCTACACCTTC. This codes for CASSPQGLGVYGYTF.

CDR3 bases: TGTGCCAGCAGATGGACAGGGACGACTGAAGCTTTCTTT. The encoded protein is CASRWTGTTEAFF. The rearrangement links TRBV6-5 to TRBJ1-1; 8 bases align to TRBD1. The CDR3 sequence is 13 residues long. Germline CDR1 and CDR2: MNHEY and SVGAGI. V shed 6 bases and J 5 bases; nucleotides not matched to a gene: 5.

CDR3 sequence (DNA): TGCGCCAGCAGCCTGGGTGGAGGGGCTGGGGCCAACGTCCTGACTTTC. This sequence encodes CASSLGGGAGANVLTF. The chain couples TRBV5-1 to TRBJ2-6; perhaps TRBD2 as D (6 bases). The germline V gene encodes CDR1 SGHRS and CDR2 YFSETQ. CDR3 size: 16 residues. V gave up 4 bases and J gave up 2 bases, with 13 bases separating them.